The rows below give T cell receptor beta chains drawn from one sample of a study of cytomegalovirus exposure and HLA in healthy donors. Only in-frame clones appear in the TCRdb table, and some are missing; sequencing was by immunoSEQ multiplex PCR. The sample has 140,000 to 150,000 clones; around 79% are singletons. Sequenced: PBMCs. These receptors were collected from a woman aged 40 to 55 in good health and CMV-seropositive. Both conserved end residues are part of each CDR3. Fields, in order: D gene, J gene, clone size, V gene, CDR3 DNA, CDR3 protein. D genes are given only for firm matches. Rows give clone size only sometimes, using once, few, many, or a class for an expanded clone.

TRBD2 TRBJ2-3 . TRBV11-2 TGTGCCAGCAGCCGACGGGGCGGGGGGCAGGATACGCAGTATTTT CASSRRGGGQDTQYF
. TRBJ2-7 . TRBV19 TGTGCCAGTAGTGCAGCAACAGGGTCCGGGCGCGAGCAGTACTTC CASSAATGSGREQYF
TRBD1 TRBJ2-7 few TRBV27 TGTGCCAGCAGTTGGAGACAGGGGGCGTCCGAGCAGTACTTC CASSWRQGASEQYF
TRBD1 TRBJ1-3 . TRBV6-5 TGTGCCAGCAGAGGACAGGGGACAGGAAACACCATATATTTT CASRGQGTGNTIYF
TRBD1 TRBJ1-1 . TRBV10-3 TGTGCCAGCCGCTCCGGACGACAGGGGTTGAACACTGAAGCTTTCTTT CASRSGRQGLNTEAFF
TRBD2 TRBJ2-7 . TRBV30 TGTGCCTGGACCCCTCCCCCTACGGGGGGGCGCTACGAGCAGTACTTC CAWTPPPTGGRYEQYF
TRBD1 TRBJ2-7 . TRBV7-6 TGTGCCAGCAGCTTAAGGGCCGGGACAGGGGAGGTCGAGCAGTACTTC CASSLRAGTGEVEQYF
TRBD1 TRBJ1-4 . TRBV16 TGTGCCAGCAGCCAATGGGCCGGGACAGCTGAAAAACTGTTTTTT CASSQWAGTAEKLFF
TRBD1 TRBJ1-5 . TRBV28 TGTGCCAGCAGTGTACAGGGGGCTGGCAATCAGCCCCAGCATTTT CASSVQGAGNQPQHF
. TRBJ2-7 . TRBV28 TGTGCCAGCAGTTCGAGACAGAAGCAGTACTTC CASSSRQKQYF
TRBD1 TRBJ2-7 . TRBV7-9 TGTGCCAGCAGCTCCCAGAGGACAGGGGGCACCTACGAGCAGTACTTC CASSSQRTGGTYEQYF
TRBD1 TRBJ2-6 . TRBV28 TGTGCCAGCAGATCAGGGGGAGCCTCTGGGGCCAACGTCCTGACTTTC CASRSGGASGANVLTF
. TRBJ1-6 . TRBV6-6 TGTGCCAGCGGAACGGGGGGGGCCTATAATTCACCCCTCCACTTT CASGTGGAYNSPLHF
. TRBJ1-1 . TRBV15 TGTGCCACCAGCAGGGCGGTGGGGGGTGAAGCTTTCTTT CATSRAVGGEAFF
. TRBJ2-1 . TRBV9 TGTGCCAGCAGCCCTCAATGGGCTTATGAGCAGTTCTTC CASSPQWAYEQFF
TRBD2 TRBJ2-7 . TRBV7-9 TGTTCCAGCAGCTTAGTCAGCGGGGGGCCTAACGAGCAGTACTTC CSSSLVSGGPNEQYF
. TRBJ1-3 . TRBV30 TGTGCCTGGAGTGAACCGGGCTCTGGAAACACCATATATTTT CAWSEPGSGNTIYF
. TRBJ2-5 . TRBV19 TGTGCCAGTAGTATGGGGGGGCACGAGACCCAGTACTTC CASSMGGHETQYF
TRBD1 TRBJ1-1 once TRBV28 TGTGCCAGCAGTTTTTCATTGGGACAGGCGAACACTGAAGCTTTCTTT CASSFSLGQANTEAFF
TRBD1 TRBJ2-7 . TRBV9 TGTGCCAGCAGCGCATCCGGGACAGCGATGCCCTCCTACGAGCAGTACTTC CASSASGTAMPSYEQYF
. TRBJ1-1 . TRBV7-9 TGTGCCAGCAGCACCCGGGAAGAGAACACTGAAGCTTTCTTT CASSTREENTEAFF
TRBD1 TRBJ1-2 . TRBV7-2 TGTGCCAGCAGCCCACGGACAGGAGACTATGGCTACACCTTC CASSPRTGDYGYTF
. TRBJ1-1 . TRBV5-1 TGCGCCAGCAGCCCGTCACGACAGTTGAACACTGAAGCTTTCTTT CASSPSRQLNTEAFF
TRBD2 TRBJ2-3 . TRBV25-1 TGTGCCAGCAGTTATACTAGCGGGAGCACAGATACGCAGTATTTT CASSYTSGSTDTQYF
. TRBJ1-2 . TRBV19 TGTGCCAGTAGTATCAGAACGGCGGAGTATGGCTACACCTTC CASSIRTAEYGYTF
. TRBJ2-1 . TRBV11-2 TGTGCCAGCAGCTTAGGTTTCGAGGTCGATGAGCAGTTCTTC CASSLGFEVDEQFF
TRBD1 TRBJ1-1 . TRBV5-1 TGCGCCAGCAGCGTGGGGACAGGGGTTACTGAAGCTTTCTTT CASSVGTGVTEAFF
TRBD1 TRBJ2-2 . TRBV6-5 TGTGCCAGCAGCGGACAGGTGAACACCGGGGAGCTGTTTTTT CASSGQVNTGELFF
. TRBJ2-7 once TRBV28 TGTGCCAGCAGTTTGTTGCAGGCCTACTCCTACGAGCAGTACTTC CASSLLQAYSYEQYF
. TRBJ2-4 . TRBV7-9 TGTTCCAGCAGCTTAGGGGGGGGCTTAGCCAAAAACATTCAGTACTTC CSSSLGGGLAKNIQYF
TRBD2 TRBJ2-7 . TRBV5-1 TGCGCCAGCAGCTCGGGACGGGGGGCCTACGAGCAGTACTTC CASSSGRGAYEQYF
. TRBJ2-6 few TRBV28 TGTGCCAGCAGTGCAGGGGAGCTGTCTGGGGCCAACGTCCTGACTTTC CASSAGELSGANVLTF
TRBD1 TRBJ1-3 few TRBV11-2 TGTGCCAGCAGCGTTGGACAGGGTGGAAACACCATATATTTT CASSVGQGGNTIYF
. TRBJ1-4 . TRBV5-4 TGTGCCAGCAGCTTGGGGCAGGGGATTGCAACTAATGAAAAACTGTTTTTT CASSLGQGIATNEKLFF
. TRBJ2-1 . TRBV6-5 TGTGCCAGCAGTTACCGGACAGCGTACAATGAGCAGTTCTTC CASSYRTAYNEQFF
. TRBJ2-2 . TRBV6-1 TGTGCCAGCAAGGACGGACTCACCGGGGAGCTGTTTTTT CASKDGLTGELFF
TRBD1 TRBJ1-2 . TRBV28 TGTGCCAGCAGAGGGACAGCCTATAACTATGGCTACACCTTC CASRGTAYNYGYTF